The source of this TCR beta chain is a study of T-cell memory formation after mild COVID-19. Across the whole study: The TCR clusters were mostly specific to one donor.

UMIs and sample barcodes were carried by the TCR alpha and TCR beta cDNA libraries that 5'RACE produced using constant-segment primers. Via MiXCR, TCRdb re-called the 5' RACE reads, giving one row per CDR3 protein. The repertoire consists of approximately 300,000 distinct CDR3 sequences, with over 7% occurring once and the leading ten covering approximately 23%. In this sample, this clonotype turned up a few times. No antigen is known for it. CDR3 length equals 14 residues. CDR1 and CDR2 from the germline V gene are LNHNV and YYDKDF (reference sequence). V lost 7 bases to trimming and J lost 0 bases, with 12 bases between them. Study conclusions and caveats: CD4/CD8 balance characterized clones contracting day 15 to 85, and CD4+ skew characterized later expanders. Contracting CD4+ clones sat mainly in CM and EM; CD8+ in EMRA.

The receptor's source is a man between 18 and 35 years old who had mild COVID-19 (a few samples of this study predate the infection). Cell type and time point are not known. The sequenced sample consisted of PBMCs or a T cell subset sorted from them (not recorded which). This chain links TRBV15 with TRBJ2-5; D is uncertain. CDR3 amino acids: CATTYQRYQETQYF. The CDR3 coding sequence is TGTGCCACCACTTATCAGAGGTACCAAGAGACCCAGTACTTC.